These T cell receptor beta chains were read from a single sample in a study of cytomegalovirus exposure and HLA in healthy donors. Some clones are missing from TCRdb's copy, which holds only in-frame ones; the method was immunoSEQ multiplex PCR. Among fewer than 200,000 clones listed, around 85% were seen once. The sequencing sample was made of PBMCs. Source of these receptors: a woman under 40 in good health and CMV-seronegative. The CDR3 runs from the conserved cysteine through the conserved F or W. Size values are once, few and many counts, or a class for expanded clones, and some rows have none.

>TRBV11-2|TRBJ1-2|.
CASNRDRDYGYTF
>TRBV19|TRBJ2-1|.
CASTGLAEYNEQFF
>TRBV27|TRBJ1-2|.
CASSLAGVNYGYTF
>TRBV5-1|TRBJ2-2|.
CASIEASNTGELFF
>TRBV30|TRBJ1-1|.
CAWSPGNTEAFF
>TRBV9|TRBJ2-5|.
CASSERTSGRRETQYF
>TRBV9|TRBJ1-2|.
CASSFPRGYTF
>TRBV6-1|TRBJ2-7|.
CASSYEQYF
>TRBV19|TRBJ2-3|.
CACLSGDTQYF
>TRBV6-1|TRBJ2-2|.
CASSLDSGRAGELFF
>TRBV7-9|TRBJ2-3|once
CASSLYRGREDTQYF
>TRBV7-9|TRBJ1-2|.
CASSSLKGGVSYGYTF
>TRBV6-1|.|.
CASLRPGGLVYEQYF
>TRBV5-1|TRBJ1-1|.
CASSLRGGTEAFF
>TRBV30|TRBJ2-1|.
CAWTVGAPSSYNEQFF
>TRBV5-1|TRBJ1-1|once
CASSFSQGPEAFF
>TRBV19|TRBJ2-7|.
CASSIGVGSPVYEQYF
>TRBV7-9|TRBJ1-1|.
CASSSGAGGAFF
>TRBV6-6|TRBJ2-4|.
CASSYGDSPKNIQYF
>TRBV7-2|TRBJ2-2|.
CASSLRRGGSTGELFF
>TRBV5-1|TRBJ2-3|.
CASSPGQATDTQYF
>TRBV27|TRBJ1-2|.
CASRADGANYGYTF
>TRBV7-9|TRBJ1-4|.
CASSLSNEKLFF
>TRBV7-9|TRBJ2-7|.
CASSLGSRTYEQYF
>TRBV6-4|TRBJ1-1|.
CASRSGTGGPNTEAFF